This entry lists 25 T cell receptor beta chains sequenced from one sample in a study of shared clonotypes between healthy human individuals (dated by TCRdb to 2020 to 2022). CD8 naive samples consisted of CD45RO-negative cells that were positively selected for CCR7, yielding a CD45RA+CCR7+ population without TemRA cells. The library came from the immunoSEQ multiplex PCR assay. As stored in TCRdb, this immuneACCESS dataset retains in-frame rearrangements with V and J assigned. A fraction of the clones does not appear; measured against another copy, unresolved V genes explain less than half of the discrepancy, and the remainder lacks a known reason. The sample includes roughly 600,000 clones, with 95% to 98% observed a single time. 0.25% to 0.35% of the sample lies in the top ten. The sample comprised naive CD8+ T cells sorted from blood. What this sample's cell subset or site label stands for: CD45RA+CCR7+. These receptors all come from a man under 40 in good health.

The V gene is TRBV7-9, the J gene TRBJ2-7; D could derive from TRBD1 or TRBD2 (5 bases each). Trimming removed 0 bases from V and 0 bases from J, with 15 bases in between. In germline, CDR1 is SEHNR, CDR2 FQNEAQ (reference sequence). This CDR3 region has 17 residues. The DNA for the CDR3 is TGTGCCAGCAGCTTAGCGGGGTGGGGGAGTAGCTCCTACGAGCAGTACTTC. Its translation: CASSLAGWGSSSYEQYF.

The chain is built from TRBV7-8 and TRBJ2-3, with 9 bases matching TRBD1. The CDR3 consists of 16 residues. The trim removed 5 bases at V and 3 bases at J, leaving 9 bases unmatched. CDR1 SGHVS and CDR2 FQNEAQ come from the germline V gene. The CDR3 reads CASSIPEGQGTDTQYF. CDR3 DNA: TGTGCCAGCAGCATCCCCGAAGGACAGGGGACAGATACGCAGTATTTT.

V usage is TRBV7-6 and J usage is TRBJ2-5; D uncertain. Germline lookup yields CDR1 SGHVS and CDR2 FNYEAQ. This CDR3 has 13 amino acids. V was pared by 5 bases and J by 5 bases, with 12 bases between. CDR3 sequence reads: CASSHRAWETQYF. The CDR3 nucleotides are TGTGCCAGCAGCCACAGAGCCTGGGAGACCCAGTACTTC.

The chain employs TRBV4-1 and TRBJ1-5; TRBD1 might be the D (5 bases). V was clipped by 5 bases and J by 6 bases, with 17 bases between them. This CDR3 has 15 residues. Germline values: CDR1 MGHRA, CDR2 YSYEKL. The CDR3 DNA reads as TGCGCCAGCAGCTTCAGGGCTTCGCCCGGTCAGCCCCAGCATTTT. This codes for CASSFRASPGQPQHF.

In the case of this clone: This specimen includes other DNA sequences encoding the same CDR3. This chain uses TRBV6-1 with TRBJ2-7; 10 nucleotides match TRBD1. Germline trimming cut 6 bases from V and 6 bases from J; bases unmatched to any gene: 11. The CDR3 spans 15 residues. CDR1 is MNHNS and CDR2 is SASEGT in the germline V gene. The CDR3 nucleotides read TGTGCCAGCAGCGGCCGGACAGGGGGTTGGGGCGAGCAGTACTTC. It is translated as CASSGRTGGWGEQYF.

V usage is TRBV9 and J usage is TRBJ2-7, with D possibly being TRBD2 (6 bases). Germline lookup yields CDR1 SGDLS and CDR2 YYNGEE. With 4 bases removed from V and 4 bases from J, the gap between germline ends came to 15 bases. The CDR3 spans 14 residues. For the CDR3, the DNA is TGTGCCAGCAGCTTCAGGGTGGGGGGATACGAGCAGTACTTC. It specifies CASSFRVGGYEQYF.

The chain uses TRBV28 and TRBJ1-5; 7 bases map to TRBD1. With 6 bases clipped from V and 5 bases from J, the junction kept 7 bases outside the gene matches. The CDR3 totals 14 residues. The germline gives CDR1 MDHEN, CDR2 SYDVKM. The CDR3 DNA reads TGTGCCAGCAGCCCACGACAGGGCTATCAGCCCCAGCATTTT. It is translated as CASSPRQGYQPQHF. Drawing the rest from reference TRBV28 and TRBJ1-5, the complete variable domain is DVKVTQSSRYLVKRTGEKVFLECVQDMDHENMFWYRQDPGLGLRLIYFSYDVKMKEKGDIPEGYSVSREKKERFSLILESASTNQTSMYLCASSPRQGYQPQHFGDGTRLSIL.

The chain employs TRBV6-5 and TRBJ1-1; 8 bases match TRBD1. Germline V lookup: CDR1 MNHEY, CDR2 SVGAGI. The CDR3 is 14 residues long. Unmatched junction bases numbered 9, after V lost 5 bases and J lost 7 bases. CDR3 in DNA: TGTGCCAGCAGTGCTAGGACAGGGAACGTTGAAGCTTTCTTT. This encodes CASSARTGNVEAFF.

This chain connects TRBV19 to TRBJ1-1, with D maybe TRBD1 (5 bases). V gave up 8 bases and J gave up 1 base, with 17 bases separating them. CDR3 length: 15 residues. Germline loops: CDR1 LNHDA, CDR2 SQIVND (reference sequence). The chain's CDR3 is CASRYPGTTNTEAFF. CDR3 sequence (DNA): TGTGCCAGTCGATATCCCGGGACGACGAACACTGAAGCTTTCTTT. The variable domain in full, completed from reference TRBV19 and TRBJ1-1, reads DGGITQSPKYLFRKEGQNVTLSCEQNLNHDAMYWYRQDPGQGLRLIYYSQIVNDFQKGDIAEGYSVSREKKESFPLTVTSAQKNPTAFYLCASRYPGTTNTEAFFGQGTRLTVV.

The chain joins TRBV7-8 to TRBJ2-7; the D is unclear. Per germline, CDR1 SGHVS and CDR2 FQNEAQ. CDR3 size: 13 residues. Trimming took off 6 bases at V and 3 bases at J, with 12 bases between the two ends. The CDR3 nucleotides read TGTGCCAGCAGGGGCGCAGGTAGCTACGAGCAGTACTTC. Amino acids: CASRGAGSYEQYF.

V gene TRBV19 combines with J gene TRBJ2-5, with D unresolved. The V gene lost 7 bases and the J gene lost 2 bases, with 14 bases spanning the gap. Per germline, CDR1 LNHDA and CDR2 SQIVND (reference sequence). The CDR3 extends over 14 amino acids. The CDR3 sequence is CASKGEAEQETQYF. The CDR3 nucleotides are TGTGCCAGTAAAGGCGAGGCGGAGCAAGAGACCCAGTACTTC.

The CDR3 nucleotides read TGTGCCAGCAGTTTGCCCCCCCGGCTGGACAGGGATAATGAGCAGTTCTTC. Its translation: CASSLPPRLDRDNEQFF. The genes are TRBV27 and TRBJ2-1, with 8 bases fitting TRBD1. CDR1 MNHEY and CDR2 SMNVEV come from the germline V gene (reference sequence). Trimming took 3 bases from V and 7 from J; bases not matched to a gene: 14. The length of the CDR3 is 17 residues.

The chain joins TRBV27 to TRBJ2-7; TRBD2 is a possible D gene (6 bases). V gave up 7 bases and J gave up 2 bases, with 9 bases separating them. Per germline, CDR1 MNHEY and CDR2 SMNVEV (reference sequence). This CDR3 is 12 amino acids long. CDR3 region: CASMGLTYEQYF. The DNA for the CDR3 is TGTGCCAGCATGGGACTCACCTACGAGCAGTACTTC.

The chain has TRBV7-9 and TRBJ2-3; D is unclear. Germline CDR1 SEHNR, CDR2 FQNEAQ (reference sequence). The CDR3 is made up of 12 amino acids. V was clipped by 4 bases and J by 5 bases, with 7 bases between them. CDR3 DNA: TGTGCCAGCAGCTACACGATAGATACGCAGTATTTT. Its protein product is CASSYTIDTQYF.

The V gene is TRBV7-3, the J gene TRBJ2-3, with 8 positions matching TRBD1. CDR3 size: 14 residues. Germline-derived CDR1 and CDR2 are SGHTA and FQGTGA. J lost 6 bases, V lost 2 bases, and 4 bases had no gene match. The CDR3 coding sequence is TGTGCCAGCAGCTTAGGACAGGGTGGGGATACGCAGTATTTT. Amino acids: CASSLGQGGDTQYF. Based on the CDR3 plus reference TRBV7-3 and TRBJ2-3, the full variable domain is GAGVSQTPSNKVTEKGKYVELRCDPISGHTALYWYRQSLGQGPEFLIYFQGTGAADDSGLPNDRFFAVRPEGSVSTLKIQRTERGDSAVYLCASSLGQGGDTQYFGPGTRLTVL.

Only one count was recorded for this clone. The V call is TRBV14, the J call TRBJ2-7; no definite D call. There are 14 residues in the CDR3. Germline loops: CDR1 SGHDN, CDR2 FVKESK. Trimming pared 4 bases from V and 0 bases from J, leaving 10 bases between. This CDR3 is CASSRTVSSYEQYF. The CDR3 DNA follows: TGTGCCAGCAGCCGGACGGTTAGCTCCTACGAGCAGTACTTC.

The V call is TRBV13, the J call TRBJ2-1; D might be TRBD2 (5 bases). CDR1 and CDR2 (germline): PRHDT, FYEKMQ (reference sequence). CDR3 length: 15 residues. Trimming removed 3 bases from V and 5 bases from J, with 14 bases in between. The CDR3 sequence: CASSFLEGGHNEQFF. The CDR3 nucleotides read TGTGCCAGCAGCTTCCTTGAGGGTGGGCACAATGAGCAGTTCTTC.

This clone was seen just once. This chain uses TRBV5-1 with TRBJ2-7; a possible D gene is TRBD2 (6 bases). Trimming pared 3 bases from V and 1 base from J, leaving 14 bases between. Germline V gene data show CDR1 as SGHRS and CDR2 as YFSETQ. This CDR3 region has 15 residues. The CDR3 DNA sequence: TGCGCCAGCAGCTCATCGGAGGGAGTTTCCTACGAGCAGTACTTC. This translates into CASSSSEGVSYEQYF.

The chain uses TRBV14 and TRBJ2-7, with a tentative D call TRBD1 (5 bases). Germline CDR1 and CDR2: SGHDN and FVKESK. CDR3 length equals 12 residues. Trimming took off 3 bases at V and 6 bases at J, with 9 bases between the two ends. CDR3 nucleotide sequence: TGTGCCAGCAGCCACAACAGGCGCGAGCAGTACTTC. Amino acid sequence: CASSHNRREQYF.

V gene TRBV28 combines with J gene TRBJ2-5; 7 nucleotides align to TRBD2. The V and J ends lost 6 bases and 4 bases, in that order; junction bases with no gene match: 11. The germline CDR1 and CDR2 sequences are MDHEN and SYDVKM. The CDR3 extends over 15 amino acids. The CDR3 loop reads CASRRWAGVGETQYF. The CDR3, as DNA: TGTGCCAGCAGACGATGGGCGGGAGTAGGAGAGACCCAGTACTTC.

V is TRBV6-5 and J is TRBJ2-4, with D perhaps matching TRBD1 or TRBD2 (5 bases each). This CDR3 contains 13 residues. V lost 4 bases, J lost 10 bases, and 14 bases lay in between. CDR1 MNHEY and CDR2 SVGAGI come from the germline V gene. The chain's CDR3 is CASSWGPRAIQYF. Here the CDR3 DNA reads TGTGCCAGCAGTTGGGGACCCCGGGCGATTCAGTACTTC.

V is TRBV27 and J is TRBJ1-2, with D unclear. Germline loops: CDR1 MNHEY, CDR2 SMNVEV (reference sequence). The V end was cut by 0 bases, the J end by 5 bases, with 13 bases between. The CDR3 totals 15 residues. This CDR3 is CASSLSVESGYGYTF. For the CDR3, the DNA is TGTGCCAGCAGTTTATCGGTGGAAAGCGGATATGGCTACACCTTC.

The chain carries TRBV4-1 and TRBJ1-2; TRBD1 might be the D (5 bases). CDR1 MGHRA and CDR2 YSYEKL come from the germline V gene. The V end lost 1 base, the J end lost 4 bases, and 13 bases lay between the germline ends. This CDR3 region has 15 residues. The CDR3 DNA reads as TGCGCCAGCAGCCAAGCGGGGGGTGGGAGCTATGGCTACACCTTC. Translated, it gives CASSQAGGGSYGYTF.

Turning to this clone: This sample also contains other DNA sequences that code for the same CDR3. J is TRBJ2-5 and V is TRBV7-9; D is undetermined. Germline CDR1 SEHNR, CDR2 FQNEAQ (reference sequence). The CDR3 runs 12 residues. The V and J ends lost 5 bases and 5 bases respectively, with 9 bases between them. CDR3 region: CASSLAVETQYF. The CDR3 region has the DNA TGTGCCAGCAGCCTGGCGGTGGAGACCCAGTACTTC.

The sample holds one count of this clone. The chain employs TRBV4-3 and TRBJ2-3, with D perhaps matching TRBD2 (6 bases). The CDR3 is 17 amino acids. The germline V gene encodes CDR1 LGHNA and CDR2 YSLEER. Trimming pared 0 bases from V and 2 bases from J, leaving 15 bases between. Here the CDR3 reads CASSQDGGSGYTDTQYF. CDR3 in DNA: TGCGCCAGCAGCCAAGATGGGGGTAGCGGATACACAGATACGCAGTATTTT.